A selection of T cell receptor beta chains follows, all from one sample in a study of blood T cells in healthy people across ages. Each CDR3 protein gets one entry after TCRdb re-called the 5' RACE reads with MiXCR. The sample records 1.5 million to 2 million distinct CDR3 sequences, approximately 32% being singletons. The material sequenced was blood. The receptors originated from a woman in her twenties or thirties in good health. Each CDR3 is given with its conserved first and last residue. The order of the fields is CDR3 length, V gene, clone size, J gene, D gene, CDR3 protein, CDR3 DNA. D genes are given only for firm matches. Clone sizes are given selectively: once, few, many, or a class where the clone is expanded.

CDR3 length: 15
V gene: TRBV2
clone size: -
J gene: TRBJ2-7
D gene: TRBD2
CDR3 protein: CAGSETSGRTHEQYF
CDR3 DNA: TGTGCCGGCAGCGAGACTAGCGGGAGAACCCACGAGCAGTACTTC

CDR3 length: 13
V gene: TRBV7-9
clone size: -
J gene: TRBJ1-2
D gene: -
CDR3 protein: CASGSTGLHGYTF
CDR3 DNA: TGTGCCAGCGGCTCTACAGGGCTGCATGGCTACACCTTC

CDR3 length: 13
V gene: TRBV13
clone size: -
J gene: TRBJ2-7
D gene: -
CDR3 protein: CASSLPGRPEQYF
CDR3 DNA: TGTGCCAGCAGCCTCCCCGGGAGACCCGAGCAGTACTTC

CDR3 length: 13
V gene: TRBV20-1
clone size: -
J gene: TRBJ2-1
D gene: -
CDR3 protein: CSARKSSYNEQFF
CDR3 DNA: TGCAGTGCTAGGAAGAGCTCCTACAATGAGCAGTTCTTC

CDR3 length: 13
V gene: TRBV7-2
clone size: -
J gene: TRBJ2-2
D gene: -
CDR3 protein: CASNTGTTGELFF
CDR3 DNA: TGTGCCAGCAACACAGGGACCACCGGGGAGCTGTTTTTT

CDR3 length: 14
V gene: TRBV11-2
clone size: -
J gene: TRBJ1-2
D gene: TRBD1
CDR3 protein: CASSLTLGQDGYTF
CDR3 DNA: TGTGCCAGCAGCTTAACCCTCGGACAGGATGGCTACACCTTC

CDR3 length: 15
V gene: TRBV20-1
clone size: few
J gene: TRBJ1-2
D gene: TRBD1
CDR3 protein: CSARGTGGADYGYTF
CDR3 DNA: TGCAGTGCTAGAGGAACAGGGGGCGCGGACTATGGCTACACCTTC

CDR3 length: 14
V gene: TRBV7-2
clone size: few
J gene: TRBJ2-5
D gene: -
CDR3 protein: CASSLGEAGITQYF
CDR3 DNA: TGTGCCAGCAGCTTAGGAGAAGCGGGTATAACCCAGTACTTC

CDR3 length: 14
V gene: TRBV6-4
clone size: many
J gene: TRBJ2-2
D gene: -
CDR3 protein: CASSEVYQSGELFF
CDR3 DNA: TGTGCCAGCAGTGAGGTATACCAGTCCGGGGAGCTGTTTTTT

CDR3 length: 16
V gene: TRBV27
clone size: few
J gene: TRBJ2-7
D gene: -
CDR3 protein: CASSYYRQKGPYEQYF
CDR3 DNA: TGTGCCAGCAGTTACTACAGACAGAAGGGTCCCTACGAGCAGTACTTC

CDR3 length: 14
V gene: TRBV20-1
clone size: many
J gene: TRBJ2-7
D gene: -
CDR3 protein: CSAREQEYSYEQYF
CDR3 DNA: TGCAGTGCTAGAGAACAGGAGTACTCCTACGAGCAGTACTTC

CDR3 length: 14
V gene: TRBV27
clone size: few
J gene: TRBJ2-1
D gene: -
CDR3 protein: CASSSPSGPGEQFF
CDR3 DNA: TGTGCCAGCAGCTCCCCTTCGGGACCGGGTGAGCAGTTCTTC

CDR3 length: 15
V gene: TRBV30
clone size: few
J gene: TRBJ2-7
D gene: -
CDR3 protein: CAWSGQIVRPYEQYF
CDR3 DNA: TGTGCCTGGAGTGGCCAGATAGTCCGACCCTACGAGCAGTACTTC

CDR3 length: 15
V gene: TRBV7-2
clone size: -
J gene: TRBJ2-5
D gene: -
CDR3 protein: CASSSHLRGQETQYF
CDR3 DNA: TGTGCCAGCAGCTCGCACCTTAGGGGTCAAGAGACCCAGTACTTC

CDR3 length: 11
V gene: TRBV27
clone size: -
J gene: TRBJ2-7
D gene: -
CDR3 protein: CASTLLYEQYF
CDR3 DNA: TGTGCCAGCACCCTATTGTACGAGCAGTACTTC

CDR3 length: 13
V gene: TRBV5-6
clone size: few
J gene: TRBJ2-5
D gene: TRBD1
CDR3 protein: CASSPGQWETQYF
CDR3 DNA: TGTGCCAGCAGTCCGGGACAGTGGGAGACCCAGTACTTC

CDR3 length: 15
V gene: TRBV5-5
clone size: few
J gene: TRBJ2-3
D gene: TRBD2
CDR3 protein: CASSYGGSPTDTQYF
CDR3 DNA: TGTGCCAGCAGCTACGGGGGGTCACCCACAGATACGCAGTATTTT

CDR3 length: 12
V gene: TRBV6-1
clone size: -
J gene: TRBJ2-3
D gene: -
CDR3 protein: CASRKSADTQYF
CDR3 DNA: TGTGCCAGCAGAAAAAGTGCGGATACGCAGTATTTT

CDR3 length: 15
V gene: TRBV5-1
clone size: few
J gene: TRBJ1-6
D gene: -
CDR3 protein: CASSLAGSAESPLHF
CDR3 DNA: TGCGCCAGCAGCTTGGCCGGGAGTGCCGAATCACCCCTCCACTTT

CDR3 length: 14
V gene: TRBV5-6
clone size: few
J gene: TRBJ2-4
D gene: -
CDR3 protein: CASSDRRVGNIQYF
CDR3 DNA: TGTGCCAGCAGCGATCGGCGGGTGGGAAACATTCAGTACTTC

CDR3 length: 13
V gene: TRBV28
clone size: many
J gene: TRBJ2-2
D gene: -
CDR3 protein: CASEASLTGELFF
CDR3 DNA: TGTGCCAGCGAAGCTAGCCTTACCGGGGAGCTGTTTTTT

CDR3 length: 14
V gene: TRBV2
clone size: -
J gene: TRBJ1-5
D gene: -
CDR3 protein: CASTTVGSRQPQHF
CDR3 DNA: TGTGCCAGCACGACAGTGGGAAGCAGACAACCCCAGCATTTT

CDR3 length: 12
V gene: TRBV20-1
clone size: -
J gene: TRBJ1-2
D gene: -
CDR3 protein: CSAVRGNYGYTF
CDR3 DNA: TGCAGTGCGGTCAGGGGTAACTATGGCTACACCTTC

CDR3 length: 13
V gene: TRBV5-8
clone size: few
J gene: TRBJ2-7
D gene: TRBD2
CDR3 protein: CASKWTSYSEQYF
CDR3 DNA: TGTGCCAGCAAGTGGACTAGCTATTCCGAGCAGTACTTC

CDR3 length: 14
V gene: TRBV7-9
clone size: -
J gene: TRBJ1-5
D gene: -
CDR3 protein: CASSGTRPDQPQHF
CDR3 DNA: TGTGCCAGCAGCGGCACCAGACCCGATCAGCCCCAGCATTTT

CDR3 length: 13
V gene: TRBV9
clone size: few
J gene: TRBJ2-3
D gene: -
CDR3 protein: CASSVGPADTQYF
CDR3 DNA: TGTGCCAGCAGCGTAGGGCCAGCAGATACGCAGTATTTT

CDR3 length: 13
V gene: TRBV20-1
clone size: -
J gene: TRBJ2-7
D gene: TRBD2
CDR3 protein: CSALTSGGNEQYF
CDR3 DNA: TGCAGTGCTTTGACTAGCGGGGGGAACGAGCAGTACTTC

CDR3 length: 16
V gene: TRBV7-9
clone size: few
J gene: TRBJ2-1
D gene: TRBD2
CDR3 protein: CASTQLTSGRDNEQFF
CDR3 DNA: TGTGCCAGCACACAACTTACTAGCGGGAGGGACAATGAGCAGTTCTTC

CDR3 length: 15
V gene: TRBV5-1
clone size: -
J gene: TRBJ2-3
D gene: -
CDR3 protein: CASSLETVSRDTQYF
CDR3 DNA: TGCGCCAGCAGCTTGGAAACAGTCTCCCGAGATACGCAGTATTTT

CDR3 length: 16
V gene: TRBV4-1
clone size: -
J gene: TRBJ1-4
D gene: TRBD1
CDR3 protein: CASSRQGGQLNEKLFF
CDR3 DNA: TGCGCCAGCAGCCGCCAGGGGGGACAACTTAATGAAAAACTGTTTTTT

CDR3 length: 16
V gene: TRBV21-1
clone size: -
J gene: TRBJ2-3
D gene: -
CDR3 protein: CASSVGLAGRRDTQYF
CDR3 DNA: TGTGCCAGCAGCGTGGGACTAGCGGGGCGGCGGGATACGCAGTATTTT

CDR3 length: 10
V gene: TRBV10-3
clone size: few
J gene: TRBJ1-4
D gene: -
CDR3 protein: CATFNEKLFF
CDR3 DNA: TGTGCCACCTTTAATGAAAAACTGTTTTTT

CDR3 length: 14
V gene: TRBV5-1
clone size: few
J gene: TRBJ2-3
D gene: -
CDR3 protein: CASSLEWKTDTQYF
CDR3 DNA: TGCGCCAGCAGCTTGGAGTGGAAAACAGATACGCAGTATTTT

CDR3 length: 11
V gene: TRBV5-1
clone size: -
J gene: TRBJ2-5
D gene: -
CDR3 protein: CASKTGIEQYF
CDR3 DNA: TGCGCCAGCAAAACAGGGATTGAGCAGTACTTC

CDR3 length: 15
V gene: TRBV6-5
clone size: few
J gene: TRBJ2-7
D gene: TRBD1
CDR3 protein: CASSYWGQGSYEQYF
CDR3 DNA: TGTGCCAGCAGTTACTGGGGACAGGGCTCCTACGAGCAGTACTTC

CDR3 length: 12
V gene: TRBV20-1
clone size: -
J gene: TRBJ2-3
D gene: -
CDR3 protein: CSEGGNTDTQYF
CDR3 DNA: TGCAGTGAGGGGGGGAACACAGATACGCAGTATTTT

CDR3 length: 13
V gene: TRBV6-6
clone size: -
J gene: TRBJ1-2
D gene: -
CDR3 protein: CASSYSIGYGYTF
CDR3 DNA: TGTGCCAGCAGTTACTCGATCGGCTATGGCTACACCTTC

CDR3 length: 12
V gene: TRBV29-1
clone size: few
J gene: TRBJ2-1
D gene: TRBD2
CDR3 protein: CSACSLAREQFF
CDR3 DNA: TGCAGCGCATGTTCACTAGCGCGAGAGCAGTTCTTC

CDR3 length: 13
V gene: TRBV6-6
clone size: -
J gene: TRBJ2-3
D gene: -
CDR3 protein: CASEDKRTDTQYF
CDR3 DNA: TGTGCCAGCGAAGACAAACGCACAGATACGCAGTATTTT

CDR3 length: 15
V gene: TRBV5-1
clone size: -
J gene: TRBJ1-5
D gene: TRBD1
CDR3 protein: CASSQTGNGNQPQHF
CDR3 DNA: TGCGCCAGCAGCCAGACAGGGAACGGCAATCAGCCCCAGCATTTT

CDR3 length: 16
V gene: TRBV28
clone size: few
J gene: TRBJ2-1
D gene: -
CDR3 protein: CASRTLDGGGVNEQFF
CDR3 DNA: TGTGCCAGCAGAACCCTGGACGGGGGTGGGGTCAATGAGCAGTTCTTC

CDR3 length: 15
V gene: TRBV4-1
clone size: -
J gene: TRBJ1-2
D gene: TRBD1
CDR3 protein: CASSGTGALNYGYTF
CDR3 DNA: TGCGCCAGCAGTGGGACAGGGGCACTTAACTATGGCTACACCTTC

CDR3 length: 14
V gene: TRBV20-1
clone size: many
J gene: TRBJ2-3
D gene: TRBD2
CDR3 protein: CSAPRAGGSDTQYF
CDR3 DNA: TGCAGTGCTCCACGAGCGGGAGGTTCAGATACGCAGTATTTT

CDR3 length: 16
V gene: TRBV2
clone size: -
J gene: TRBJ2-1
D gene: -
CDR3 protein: CASSESGGVLLNEQFF
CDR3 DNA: TGTGCCAGCAGTGAAAGTGGCGGAGTCCTCCTCAATGAGCAGTTCTTC